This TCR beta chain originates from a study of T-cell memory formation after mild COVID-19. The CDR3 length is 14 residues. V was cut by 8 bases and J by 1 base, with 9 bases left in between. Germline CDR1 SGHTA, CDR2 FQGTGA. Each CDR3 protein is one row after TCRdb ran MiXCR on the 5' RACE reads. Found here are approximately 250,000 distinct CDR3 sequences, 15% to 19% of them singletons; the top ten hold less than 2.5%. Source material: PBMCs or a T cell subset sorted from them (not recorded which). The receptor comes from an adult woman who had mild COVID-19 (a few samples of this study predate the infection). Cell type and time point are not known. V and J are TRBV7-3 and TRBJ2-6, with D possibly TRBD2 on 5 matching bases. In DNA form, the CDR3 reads TGTGCCAGCGGAGAGGGATCTGGGGCCAACGTCCTGACTTTC. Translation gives CASGEGSGANVLTF.